These T cell receptor beta chains were read from a single sample in a study of cytotoxic CD8 clonotypes in ibrutinib-treated CLL. TCRdb keeps only in-frame clones here, not all; method: immunoSEQ multiplex PCR. Found here are 150,000 or so clones, around 81% of them singletons; the top ten hold approximately 7.6%. The starting material was PBMCs, obtained after 36 months of ibrutinib treatment. The source of these receptors is a human donor with chronic lymphocytic leukemia. Each CDR3 is given with its conserved first and last residue. The D gene is left open where the match is weak. Size values are once, few and many counts, or a class for expanded clones, and some rows have none.

V gene,CDR3 length,D gene,clone size,J gene,CDR3 DNA,CDR3 protein
TRBV6-5,11,-,-,TRBJ2-7,TGTTCGGTACGGACTAACTACGAGCAGTACTTC,CSVRTNYEQYF
TRBV9,14,-,-,TRBJ2-7,TGTGCCAGCAGCGTAGAATACACCACCTACGAGCAGTACTTC,CASSVEYTTYEQYF
TRBV7-8,14,-,-,TRBJ1-2,TGTGCCAGCAGCTCACAGGGCATAAATTTTGGCTACACCTTC,CASSSQGINFGYTF
TRBV6-5,14,-,few,TRBJ2-3,TGTGCCAGCAGTCGTACTAGGAATGCAGATACGCAGTATTTT,CASSRTRNADTQYF
TRBV27,13,-,-,TRBJ2-3,TGTGCCAGCAGAGGGCAGGGACGAGGGACGCAGTATTTT,CASRGQGRGTQYF
TRBV5-1,15,-,-,TRBJ1-3,TGCGCCAGCAGCTTTTTAGGCCTCTCTGGAAACACCATATATTTT,CASSFLGLSGNTIYF
TRBV11-2,14,-,few,TRBJ2-2,TGTGCTACCAAAGACAGGAGGAACACCGGGGAGCTGTTTTTT,CATKDRRNTGELFF
TRBV5-4,15,TRBD1,-,TRBJ2-7,TGTGCCAGCAGCGACTACAGGGGTTCGGGCGACGAGCAGTACTTC,CASSDYRGSGDEQYF
TRBV7-6,12,-,-,TRBJ1-1,TGTGCCAGCAGCTCCGTGAACACTGAAGCTTTCTTT,CASSSVNTEAFF
TRBV5-1,14,-,once,TRBJ1-1,TGCGCCAGCAGCTTGGAGGCAAGAAACACTGAAGCTTTCTTT,CASSLEARNTEAFF
TRBV6-1,15,-,-,TRBJ1-5,TGTGCCAGCAGTGACGAGTTTATTAGCAATCAGCCCCAGCATTTT,CASSDEFISNQPQHF
TRBV19,14,-,-,TRBJ2-2,TGTGCCACCTTACCCCGATCGAACACCGGGGAGCTGTTTTTT,CATLPRSNTGELFF
TRBV7-3,18,TRBD2,once,TRBJ2-3,TGTGCCAGCAGCTCAAAAACAGGACTAGCGGGACCATCGGATACGCAGTATTTT,CASSSKTGLAGPSDTQYF
TRBV27,15,-,-,TRBJ2-5,TGTGCCAGCAGTTTCCTCGGGGGTCCCCAAGAGACCCAGTACTTC,CASSFLGGPQETQYF
TRBV6-5,16,-,-,TRBJ1-3,TGTGCCAGCAGTTACGGGGTCACCCCCCCCGGAAACACCATATATTTT,CASSYGVTPPGNTIYF
TRBV5-8,15,-,-,TRBJ1-2,TGTGCCAGCAGCTTGGGGGTGACGGATGACTATGGCTACACCTTC,CASSLGVTDDYGYTF
TRBV4-1,20,TRBD2,-,TRBJ2-6,TGCGCCAGCAGCCAAGCACTAGCGGGAATAATACGATCTGGGGCCAACGTCCTGACTTTC,CASSQALAGIIRSGANVLTF
TRBV5-1,14,TRBD1,-,TRBJ2-7,TGCGCCAGCAGCACGGACAGGGGGCCCTACGAGCAGTACTTC,CASSTDRGPYEQYF
TRBV29-1,12,-,-,TRBJ1-2,TGCAGCGGCGGGCCAGAGCTCTATGGCTACACCTTC,CSGGPELYGYTF
TRBV2,15,TRBD1,-,TRBJ2-1,TGTGCCAGCAGTGAAGGGCAGGGGGCTTATAATGAGCAGTTCTTC,CASSEGQGAYNEQFF
TRBV18,15,TRBD1,-,TRBJ2-4,TGTGCCAGCTCTCGGGACAGTCTAGCCAAAAACATTCAGTACTTC,CASSRDSLAKNIQYF
TRBV2,17,-,-,TRBJ1-1,TGTGCCAGCAGTTCCGAGTTGGGACCGTTGACGAACACTGAAGCTTTCTTT,CASSSELGPLTNTEAFF
TRBV7-8,12,-,once,TRBJ2-7,TGTGCCAGCAGCTTAAGAAACTACGAGCAGTACTTC,CASSLRNYEQYF
TRBV11-2,15,TRBD2,-,TRBJ2-5,TGTGCCAGCAGCTTACTAGCGGGACTCGGAGAGACCCAGTACTTC,CASSLLAGLGETQYF
TRBV6-5,14,TRBD1,once,TRBJ1-1,TGTGCCAGCAGTGTGGACAGGGGAAACACTGAAGCTTTCTTT,CASSVDRGNTEAFF
TRBV27,17,TRBD1,-,TRBJ1-1,TGTGCCAGCAGTTTTGCAGGACAGGGTTATCCCAAGGCTGAAGCTTTCTTT,CASSFAGQGYPKAEAFF
TRBV30,12,TRBD2,-,TRBJ2-1,TGTGCCTGGACCGGCGCGGGAGGTGAGCAGTTCTTC,CAWTGAGGEQFF
TRBV4-2,16,-,-,TRBJ2-3,TGTGCCAGCAGCCAAGCTGCCCAGACCCCCTCTGATACGCAGTATTTT,CASSQAAQTPSDTQYF
TRBV19,14,TRBD2,-,TRBJ2-1,TGTGCCAGTAGCCCCGGGGGGTTAAGCAATGAGCAGTTCTTC,CASSPGGLSNEQFF
TRBV7-9,16,-,-,TRBJ1-6,TGTGCCAGCAGCTTACCAGGGGCACCGGGATTCTCACCCCTCCACTTT,CASSLPGAPGFSPLHF
TRBV18,15,TRBD2,-,TRBJ2-1,TGTGCCAGCTCACCACGAGCGGGAGGGGGCAATGAGCAGTTCTTC,CASSPRAGGGNEQFF
TRBV7-8,18,-,-,TRBJ1-4,TGTGCCAGCAGCTTATTGACGGACGGTGGCGGGGGCAGGGGAAAACTGTTTTTT,CASSLLTDGGGGRGKLFF
TRBV5-1,17,TRBD1,-,TRBJ2-3,TGCGCCAGCAAGGGGCTTTACAGGGGTCCAAGCACAGATACGCAGTATTTT,CASKGLYRGPSTDTQYF
TRBV6-5,14,-,-,TRBJ2-1,TGTGCCAGCAGTTTAGGGATAGCTACCAATGAGCAGTTCTTC,CASSLGIATNEQFF
TRBV2,14,-,-,TRBJ1-2,TGTGCCAGCAGTGAAGTCCCCCAGGGAGGTGGCTACACCTTC,CASSEVPQGGGYTF
TRBV7-9,14,-,-,TRBJ1-1,TGTGCCAGCAGCCGACGCCAAACAGGTTCTGAAGCTTTCTTT,CASSRRQTGSEAFF
TRBV27,13,-,many,TRBJ1-1,TGTGCCAGCAGTCAGGTCTGGAACACTGAAGCTTTCTTT,CASSQVWNTEAFF
TRBV15,13,-,-,TRBJ1-6,TGTGCCACCACGGTTCCCTTCGGTTCACCCCTCCACTTT,CATTVPFGSPLHF
TRBV6-1,15,-,-,TRBJ1-2,TGTGCCAGCAGTGAACGGAACAGGAATAACTATGGCTACACCTTC,CASSERNRNNYGYTF
TRBV19,12,-,-,TRBJ2-5,TGTGCCAGTAGTATGGGACCTGACACCCAGTACTTC,CASSMGPDTQYF
TRBV2,13,-,-,TRBJ1-2,TGTGCCAGCAGAGGATCGGCGGTATATGGCTACACCTTC,CASRGSAVYGYTF
TRBV6-1,16,TRBD1,-,TRBJ2-2,TGTGCCAGCAGTGAGGGGATGACAGGGGGAACCGGGGAGCTGTTTTTT,CASSEGMTGGTGELFF
TRBV7-9,15,-,-,TRBJ1-1,TGTGCCAGCAGCTTAGCCGACCTTGGAGGCACTGAAGCTTTCTTT,CASSLADLGGTEAFF
TRBV19,14,-,-,TRBJ2-7,TGTGCCAGTAGTCCCTCCCACCAGGGGTACGAGCAGTACTTC,CASSPSHQGYEQYF
TRBV7-9,16,TRBD1,-,TRBJ1-2,TGTGCCAGCAGCCCCACAGGGGCCCAAGGAAACTATGGCTACACCTTC,CASSPTGAQGNYGYTF
TRBV11-2,14,-,-,TRBJ2-2,TGTGCCAGCAGCTTTCAGCCGAACACCGGGGAGCTGTTTTTT,CASSFQPNTGELFF
TRBV2,15,TRBD1,-,TRBJ2-7,TGTGCCAGCAGTGCCGGGACAGGGGGCTACTACGAGCAGTACTTC,CASSAGTGGYYEQYF
TRBV9,14,TRBD2,-,TRBJ2-1,TGTGCCAGCAGCGTAGCGGGAGGGGGCAATGAGCAGTTCTTC,CASSVAGGGNEQFF
TRBV2,16,-,-,TRBJ2-2,TGTGCCAGCAGTGATGTGGCAGGGTCGAACACCGGGGAGCTGTTTTTT,CASSDVAGSNTGELFF
TRBV4-1,18,TRBD1,-,TRBJ2-6,TGCGCCAGCAGCCGCATAGGGACAGGGGTCCCTGGGGCCAACGTCCTGACTTTC,CASSRIGTGVPGANVLTF